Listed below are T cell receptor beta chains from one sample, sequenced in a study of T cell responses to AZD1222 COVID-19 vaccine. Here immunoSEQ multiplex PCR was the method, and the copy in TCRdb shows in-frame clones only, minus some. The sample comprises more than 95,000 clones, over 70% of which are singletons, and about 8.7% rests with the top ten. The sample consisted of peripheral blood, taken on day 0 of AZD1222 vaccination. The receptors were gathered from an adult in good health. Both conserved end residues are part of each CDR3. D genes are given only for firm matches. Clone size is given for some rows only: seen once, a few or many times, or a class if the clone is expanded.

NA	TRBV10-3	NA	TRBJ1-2	CAIRFHQGPNYGYTF	TGTGCCATCAGGTTCCATCAGGGCCCTAACTATGGCTACACCTTC
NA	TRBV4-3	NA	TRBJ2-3	CASSQWGTGVGTDTQYF	TGCGCCAGCAGCCAATGGGGGACGGGGGTCGGCACAGATACGCAGTATTTT
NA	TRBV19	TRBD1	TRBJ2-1	CASREIGTGGNHEQFF	TGTGCCAGTCGAGAAATCGGGACAGGGGGAAACCATGAGCAGTTCTTC
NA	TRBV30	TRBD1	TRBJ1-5	CAWSVPGGYQPQHF	TGTGCCTGGAGTGTACCAGGGGGATATCAGCCCCAGCATTTT
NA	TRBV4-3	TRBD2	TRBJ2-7	CASSRGAGTSGMGEQYF	TGCGCCAGCAGCCGGGGGGCTGGGACTAGCGGAATGGGCGAGCAGTACTTC
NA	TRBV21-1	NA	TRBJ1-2	CASSKMHRDRDRRRGYTF	TGTGCCAGCAGCAAAATGCACCGGGACAGGGACCGTCGGAGGGGCTACACCTTC
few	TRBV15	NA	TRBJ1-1	CATSRDWGAGAFF	TGTGCCACCAGCAGAGATTGGGGGGCGGGGGCTTTCTTT
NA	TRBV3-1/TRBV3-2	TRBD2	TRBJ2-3	CASSQRAGVTDTQYF	TGTGCCAGCAGCCAAAGAGCGGGAGTCACAGATACGCAGTATTTT
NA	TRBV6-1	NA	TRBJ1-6	CASSERWQGNSPLHF	TGTGCCAGCAGTGAAAGGTGGCAGGGTAATTCACCCCTCCACTTT
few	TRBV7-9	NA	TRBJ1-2	CASSPEAGSIYGYTF	TGTGCCAGCTCCCCCGAAGCAGGGAGCATCTATGGCTACACCTTC
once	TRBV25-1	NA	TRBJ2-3	CASSESGSLRGDTQYF	TGTGCCAGCAGTGAATCCGGGTCCCTTCGAGGAGATACGCAGTATTTT
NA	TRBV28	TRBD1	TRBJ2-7	CASRPGQGKPYEQYF	TGTGCCAGCAGGCCAGGACAGGGCAAACCCTACGAGCAGTACTTC
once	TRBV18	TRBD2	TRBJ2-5	CASSPGLGFEGETQYF	TGTGCCAGCTCACCGGGACTAGGATTCGAAGGGGAGACCCAGTACTTC
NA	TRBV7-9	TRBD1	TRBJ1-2	CASSPGDRGPTLF	TGTGCCAGCAGCCCTGGGGACAGGGGTCCGACCCTCTTC
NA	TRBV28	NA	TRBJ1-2	CASSFTGNGYTF	TGTGCCAGCAGTTTCACAGGGAATGGCTACACCTTC
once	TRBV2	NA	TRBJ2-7	CASSEQQTLSYEQYF	TGTGCCAGCAGTGAACAACAGACCCTCTCCTACGAGCAGTACTTC
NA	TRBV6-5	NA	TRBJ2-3	CASGEQRAQDTQYF	TGTGCCAGCGGGGAACAGAGGGCTCAGGATACGCAGTATTTT
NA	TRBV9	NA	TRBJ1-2	CASSEQATYNYGYTF	TGTGCCAGCAGCGAACAGGCGACCTATAACTATGGCTACACCTTC
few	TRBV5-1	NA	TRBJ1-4	CASSVGRLNEKLFF	TGCGCCAGCAGCGTCGGACGGTTAAATGAAAAACTGTTTTTT
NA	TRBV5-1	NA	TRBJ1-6	CASSLGSSNNSPLHF	TGCGCCAGCAGCTTAGGATCCTCCAATAATTCACCCCTCCACTTT
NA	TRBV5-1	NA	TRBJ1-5	CASSLGPAVLQPQHF	TGCGCCAGCAGCTTGGGCCCGGCTGTCTTACAGCCCCAGCATTTT
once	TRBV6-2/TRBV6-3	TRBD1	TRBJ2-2	CASSYSYGTATGELFF	TGTGCCAGCAGTTACTCTTACGGGACAGCCACCGGGGAGCTGTTTTTT
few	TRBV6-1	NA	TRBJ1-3	CASSEVGGPGNTIYF	TGTGCCAGCAGTGAGGTGGGGGGGCCAGGAAACACCATATATTTT
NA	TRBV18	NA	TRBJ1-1	CASSPDRPLAEAFF	TGTGCCAGCTCACCAGACAGACCCCTCGCTGAAGCTTTCTTT
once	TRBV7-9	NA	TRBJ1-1	CASSFAGRAEAFF	TGTGCCAGCAGCTTCGCAGGGAGGGCTGAAGCTTTCTTT
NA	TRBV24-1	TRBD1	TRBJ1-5	CATSDDRGRQPQHF	TGTGCCACCAGTGATGACAGGGGAAGGCAGCCCCAGCATTTT
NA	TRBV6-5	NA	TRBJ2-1	CASTRGASSYNEQFF	TGTGCCAGCACTAGGGGGGCAAGCTCCTACAATGAGCAGTTCTTC